Below, 28 T cell receptor beta chains from the same sample are listed, as sequenced in a study of cytotoxic CD8 clonotypes in ibrutinib-treated CLL. Only in-frame clones appear in the TCRdb table, and some are missing; sequencing was by immunoSEQ multiplex PCR. The data contain 150,000 to 250,000 clones, approximately 68% of them singletons. The sequencing used PBMCs, collected after 24 months of ibrutinib treatment. Every receptor here comes from a human donor with chronic lymphocytic leukemia.

V usage is TRBV19 and J usage is TRBJ2-7, with 9 bases matching TRBD1. V gave up 5 bases and J gave up 5 bases; unmatched junction bases: 4. Germline V gene data show CDR1 as LNHDA and CDR2 as SQIVND (reference sequence). CDR3 length equals 13 residues. CDR3 loop: CASSPWDRDEQYF. The CDR3 nucleotides read TGTGCCAGTAGTCCCTGGGACAGGGACGAGCAGTACTTC.

CDR3 nucleotide sequence: TGTGCCAGCAGCTTAGACCCCCTCTCCTACGAGCAGTACTTC. As protein: CASSLDPLSYEQYF. The rearrangement links TRBV11-2 to TRBJ2-7, with D uncertain. Germline assignment: CDR1 SGHAT and CDR2 FQNNGV. This CDR3 is 14 amino acids long. The V and J ends lost 0 bases and 0 bases respectively, with 6 bases between them. Drawing the rest from reference TRBV11-2 and TRBJ2-7, the complete variable domain is EAGVAQSPRYKIIEKRQSVAFWCNPISGHATLYWYQQILGQGPKLLIQFQNNGVVDDSQLPKDRFSAERLKGVDSTLKIQPAKLEDSAVYLCASSLDPLSYEQYFGPGTRLTVT.

This chain joins TRBV7-6 and TRBJ2-5; D gene ambiguous. CDR1 SGHVS and CDR2 FNYEAQ come from the germline V gene. The CDR3 is 14 amino acids. With 0 bases removed from V and 2 bases from J, the gap between germline ends came to 7 bases. CDR3 DNA: TGTGCCAGCAGCTTAGCAAACGTACAAGAGACCCAGTACTTC. It specifies CASSLANVQETQYF.

This clone occurred a few times. The V gene is TRBV2, the J gene TRBJ1-1; D may be TRBD1 (6 bases). V lost 10 bases, J lost 4 bases, and 28 bases lay in between. The length of the CDR3 is 17 residues. The germline gives CDR1 SNHLY, CDR2 FYNNEI. DNA for the CDR3: TGTGCCATCCCGTCGGGACCCCCAGGGGCTGGCGGCACTGAAGCTTTCTTT. Encoded protein: CAIPSGPPGAGGTEAFF.

The chain recombines TRBV4-3 with TRBJ2-1; 11 bases fit TRBD2. The junction had 3 bases not matched to a gene; V was cut back by 2 bases and J by 9 bases. Germline values: CDR1 LGHNA, CDR2 YSLEER. The CDR3 runs 14 residues. The CDR3 here is CASSQTSGRLEQFF. DNA of the CDR3: TGCGCCAGCAGCCAAACTAGCGGGAGACTTGAGCAGTTCTTC.

This chain links TRBV27 with TRBJ1-4; a possible D gene is TRBD1 (5 bases). The V gene lost 6 bases and the J gene lost 5 bases, with 16 bases spanning the gap. This CDR3 comprises 15 residues. Germline CDR1 is MNHEY and CDR2 is SMNVEV (reference sequence). The CDR3 loop is CASRQGTAANEKLFF. The CDR3 nucleotides read TGTGCCAGCAGACAAGGGACGGCAGCAAATGAAAAACTGTTTTTT. Full variable domain (outside the CDR3, taken from reference TRBV27 and TRBJ1-4): EAQVTQNPRYLITVTGKKLTVTCSQNMNHEYMSWYRQDPGLGLRQIYYSMNVEVTDKGDVPEGYKVSRKEKRNFPLILESPSPNQTSLYFCASRQGTAANEKLFFGSGTQLSVL.

This clone was observed once. The CDR3 bases are TGTGCCAGCAGTTTATTGCGGGCAGGGGGCTGGTACGAGCAGTACTTC. As protein: CASSLLRAGGWYEQYF. J is TRBJ2-7 and V is TRBV28; 8 nucleotides match TRBD1. Per the germline V gene, CDR1 is MDHEN and CDR2 is SYDVKM. Trimming removed 1 base from V and 4 bases from J; junction bases left unmatched: 9. The CDR3 totals 16 residues.

This clone was counted a single time. The J gene is TRBJ2-7, the V gene TRBV6-6; TRBD1 matches 7 bases. The CDR3 contains 15 residues. Germline lookup yields CDR1 MNHNY and CDR2 SVGAGI (reference sequence). The trim removed 6 bases at V and 4 bases at J, leaving 12 bases unmatched. The CDR3 is CASSRGTVSSYEQYF. The CDR3 coding sequence is TGTGCCAGCAGCCGTGGGACAGTCTCCTCGTACGAGCAGTACTTC.

The V and J genes are TRBV15 and TRBJ2-7; D tentatively fits TRBD1 or TRBD2 (5 bases each). CDR1 and CDR2 from the germline V gene are LNHNV and YYDKDF (reference sequence). CDR3 length equals 16 residues. V was shortened by 2 bases and J by 0 bases, with 14 bases between the two germline ends. CDR3 in amino acids: CATSRNPAGSSYEQYF. For the CDR3, the DNA is TGTGCCACCAGCAGAAATCCGGCAGGGAGCTCCTACGAGCAGTACTTC.

The rearrangement joins TRBV4-1 to TRBJ1-5; D is uncertain. Germline V gene data show CDR1 as MGHRA and CDR2 as YSYEKL. The CDR3 totals 16 residues. The V gene lost 0 bases and the J gene lost 3 bases, with 12 bases spanning the gap. The CDR3 DNA is TGCGCCAGCAGCCAAGATCTGGGGAGCTTCAATCAGCCCCAGCATTTT. It codes for CASSQDLGSFNQPQHF.

This chain uses TRBV15 with TRBJ1-5, with D hard to call. Trimming cost V 0 bases and J 3 bases, with 9 bases left between them. The CDR3 is 15 amino acids. The germline CDR1 and CDR2 sequences are LNHNV and YYDKDF (reference sequence). CDR3 sequence: CATSRDKGNNQPQHF. CDR3 nucleotides: TGTGCCACCAGCAGAGATAAGGGAAACAATCAGCCCCAGCATTTT.

This clone has a handful of counts. The rearrangement uses TRBV6-4 and TRBJ2-3; 7 bases match TRBD1. Germline CDR1 MRHNA, CDR2 SNTAGT. The trim removed 7 bases at V and 0 bases at J, leaving 4 bases unmatched. The CDR3 contains 14 residues. In DNA form, the CDR3 reads TGTGCCAGCAAGTGGACAGGAAGCACAGATACGCAGTATTTT. As protein: CASKWTGSTDTQYF.

J is TRBJ1-1 and V is TRBV5-6, with a possible D match to TRBD1 (6 bases). Trimming took off 3 bases at V and 1 base at J, with 13 bases between the two ends. The germline gives CDR1 SGHDT, CDR2 YYEEEE. CDR3 length equals 15 residues. CDR3 residues: CASSSIQQGNTEAFF. The CDR3 DNA follows: TGTGCCAGCAGCTCGATTCAACAGGGGAACACTGAAGCTTTCTTT.

The chain links TRBV12-5 to TRBJ2-1; D gene unclear. Germline-derived CDR1 and CDR2 are LGHNT and FRNRAP. Trimming cost V 0 bases and J 0 bases, with 12 bases left between them. This CDR3 has 17 amino acids. CDR3 in DNA: TGTGCTAGTGGTTTGGTTTTAACTTTGAGCTCCTACAATGAGCAGTTCTTC. The encoded protein is CASGLVLTLSSYNEQFF.

This chain links TRBV5-1 with TRBJ2-5, with D possibly matching TRBD1 (5 bases). V gave up 1 base and J gave up 5 bases, with 12 bases separating them. Germline V gives CDR1 SGHRS, CDR2 YFSETQ. The CDR3 length is 14 residues. Written as DNA, the CDR3 is TGCGCCAGCAGCTTGCCAGGGCTGTCGGAGACCCAGTACTTC. Translated: CASSLPGLSETQYF.

The chain joins TRBV7-9 to TRBJ1-2; no clear D. V was trimmed by 5 bases and J by 8 bases, leaving 12 bases between them. Germline assignment: CDR1 SEHNR and CDR2 FQNEAQ (reference sequence). This CDR3 is 12 amino acids long. CDR3 sequence (DNA): TGTGCCAGCAGCACCATTCTGGGGGGCTACACCTTC. It translates to CASSTILGGYTF.

This chain links TRBV30 with TRBJ2-2, with D unresolved. Germline V gives CDR1 GTSNPN, CDR2 SVGIG (reference sequence). Trimming shortened V by 0 bases and J by 2 bases, and 10 bases separated the two germline ends. The CDR3 covers 15 residues. CDR3 sequence reads: CAWSVWSKNTGELFF. The CDR3 DNA follows: TGTGCCTGGAGTGTATGGTCAAAAAACACCGGGGAGCTGTTTTTT.

This clone was observed a handful of times. CDR3 nucleotides: TGTGCCAGCAGCGACGGACCGTTGCGGTTCTTC. The encoded protein is CASSDGPLRFF. The gene calls are TRBV7-9 and TRBJ2-1; D remains ambiguous. The germline V gene has CDR1 SEHNR and CDR2 FQNEAQ (reference sequence). The CDR3 is made up of 11 amino acids. Between the trimmed V and J ends, which lost 5 bases and 15 bases, there was a span of 14 bases.

V usage is TRBV5-6 and J usage is TRBJ1-1, with TRBD1 as a possible D gene (6 bases). Trimming removed 5 bases from V and 3 bases from J, with 14 bases in between. The CDR3 loop spans 14 amino acids. CDR1 and CDR2 from the germline V gene are SGHDT and YYEEEE. As DNA, the CDR3 is TGTGCCAGCAGTCTGGACAGATCCGACACTGAAGCTTTCTTT. As protein: CASSLDRSDTEAFF.

This chain uses TRBV19 with TRBJ2-2, with 9 bases matching TRBD2. Trimming removed 4 bases from V and 8 bases from J; junction bases left unmatched: 11. CDR3 length: 16 amino acids. The V gene's germline CDR1 is LNHDA and CDR2 SQIVND (reference sequence). The chain's CDR3 is CASSTRTSVGSGELFF. CDR3 nucleotides: TGTGCCAGTAGTACCAGGACTAGCGTGGGAAGTGGGGAGCTGTTTTTT.

This chain joins TRBV4-2 and TRBJ2-3; 7 bases match TRBD2. The CDR3 contains 17 residues. V trimming: 1 base; J trimming: 0 bases; junction bases outside the gene matches: 7. Germline V CDR1 and CDR2: LGHNA, YNFKEQ. This CDR3 reads CASSQGDYPSSTDTQYF. The CDR3 DNA follows: TGTGCCAGCAGCCAAGGGGACTATCCTTCTAGCACAGATACGCAGTATTTT.

V and J are TRBV7-8 and TRBJ2-5, with TRBD2 identical over 9 bases. The V segment lost 5 bases and the J segment 4 bases; nucleotides outside the gene matches: 8. CDR3 length equals 15 residues. Germline assignment: CDR1 SGHVS and CDR2 FQNEAQ. In nucleotides, the CDR3 is TGTGCCAGCAGCGAGACTAGCGGAGGAGGAGAGACCCAGTACTTC. Translation: CASSETSGGGETQYF.

This clone was detected once. The genes are TRBV4-1 and TRBJ2-1; D is uncertain. Germline V gene data show CDR1 as MGHRA and CDR2 as YSYEKL. Trimming removed 0 bases at V and 0 bases at J, with 12 bases between. The CDR3 sequence is 17 residues long. DNA for the CDR3: TGCGCCAGCAGCCAAGATGGTTGGGGTAGCTCCTACAATGAGCAGTTCTTC. It yields the protein CASSQDGWGSSYNEQFF.

The chain combines TRBV30 with TRBJ1-4; D remains ambiguous. Germline loops: CDR1 GTSNPN, CDR2 SVGIG (reference sequence). The V end lost 4 bases, the J end lost 7 bases, and 16 bases lay between the germline ends. CDR3 length: 14 amino acids. The chain's CDR3 is CAWTVTQKREKLFF. CDR3 coding DNA: TGTGCCTGGACCGTTACTCAGAAGCGTGAAAAACTGTTTTTT.

The chain carries TRBV9 and TRBJ1-3; the D gene is possibly TRBD1 (6 bases). This CDR3 region has 15 residues. Germline V gene sequence: CDR1 SGDLS, CDR2 YYNGEE. Trimming took 0 bases from V and 2 from J, leaving 9 bases between them. DNA of the CDR3: TGTGCCAGCAGCGTAGCTGGGGGGCCTGGAAACACCATATATTTT. Residues: CASSVAGGPGNTIYF.

V usage is TRBV4-2 and J usage is TRBJ1-2, with D tentatively TRBD1 (6 bases). There are 16 residues in the CDR3. Germline V gene data show CDR1 as LGHNA and CDR2 as YNFKEQ. The germline V and J ends were trimmed by 3 bases and 0 bases, with 14 bases remaining between them. The CDR3 DNA reads as TGTGCCAGCAGCCACCTTAATAGGGACACTAACTATGGCTACACCTTC. The encoded protein is CASSHLNRDTNYGYTF.

This clone was picked up a small number of times. V is TRBV7-9 and J is TRBJ2-7, with D unresolved. The ends were cut back, 3 bases at V and 7 bases at J, with 10 bases in the middle. Germline assignment: CDR1 SEHNR and CDR2 FQNEAQ (reference sequence). The CDR3 covers 12 residues. The DNA of the CDR3 is TGTGCCAGCAGCTTCCTTCCATGGGAGCAGTACTTC. Translation: CASSFLPWEQYF.

This clone was seen a handful of times. V and J are TRBV27 and TRBJ2-1, with D uncertain. Germline CDR1 MNHEY, CDR2 SMNVEV (reference sequence). V was trimmed by 3 bases and J by 5 bases, leaving 8 bases between them. This CDR3 contains 13 residues. CDR3 coding DNA: TGTGCCAGCAGTTTCAGCGTCAACAATGAGCAGTTCTTC. Protein product: CASSFSVNNEQFF.